The T cell receptor beta chain described here comes from a study of shared clonotypes between healthy human individuals. Background on the study: A couple of women and a few men aged 18 to 49 made up the donors. Used for every donor were three CD4 naive, three CD4 memory, two CD8 naive and one CD8 memory plate.

From germline, CDR1 is SEHNR and CDR2 FQNEAQ (reference sequence). The CDR3 has 14 residues. The V end lost 4 bases, the J end lost 5 bases, and 11 bases lay between the germline ends. Only Caucasian adults living in Nashville, Tennessee made up the donor group. Study outcomes and limitations: Estimated richness values were generally larger in naive subsets than in memory subsets.

Generated by immunoSEQ multiplex PCR, the TCRdb table keeps only in-frame clones and is missing some. The sample has approximately 2.5 million clones; approximately 92% are singletons. Of note for this clone: Its cognate antigen is unknown. The same CDR3 is also encoded by other DNA sequences in this sample.

The rearrangement links TRBV7-9 to TRBJ1-4; D may be TRBD1 (6 bases). The sequencing sample was made of naive CD4+ T cells sorted from blood. The sample's subset: CD45RA+ positively selected. The TCR comes from a man aged 18 to 35 in good health. CDR3: CASSYRQDNEKLFF. The CDR3 DNA reads as TGTGCCAGCAGCTACCGACAGGACAATGAAAAACTGTTTTTT.